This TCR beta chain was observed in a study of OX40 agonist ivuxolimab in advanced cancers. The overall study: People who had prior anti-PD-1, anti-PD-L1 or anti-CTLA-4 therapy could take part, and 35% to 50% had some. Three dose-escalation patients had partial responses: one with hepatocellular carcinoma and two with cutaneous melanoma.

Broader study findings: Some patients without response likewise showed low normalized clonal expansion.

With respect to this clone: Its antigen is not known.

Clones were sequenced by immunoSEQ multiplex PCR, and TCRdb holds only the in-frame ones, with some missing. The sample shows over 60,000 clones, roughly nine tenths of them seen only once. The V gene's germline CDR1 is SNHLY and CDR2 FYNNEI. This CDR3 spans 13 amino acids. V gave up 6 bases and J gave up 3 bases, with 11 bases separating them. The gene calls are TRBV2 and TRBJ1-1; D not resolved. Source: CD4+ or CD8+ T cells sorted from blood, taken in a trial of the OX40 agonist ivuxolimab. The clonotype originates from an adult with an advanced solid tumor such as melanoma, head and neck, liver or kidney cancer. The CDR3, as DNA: TGTGCCAGCAGCGGGAATGGGGACACTGAAGCTTTCTTT. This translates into CASSGNGDTEAFF. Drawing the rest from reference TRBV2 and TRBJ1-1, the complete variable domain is EPEVTQTPSHQVTQMGQEVILRCVPISNHLYFYWYRQILGQKVEFLVSFYNNEISEKSEIFDDQFSVERPDGSNFTLKIRSTKLEDSAMYFCASSGNGDTEAFFGQGTRLTVV.